Included here is one TCR beta chain sequence, with context. This entry is derived from a study of resident and recirculating memory T cells in vitiligo. Clones were sequenced by immunoSEQ multiplex PCR, and TCRdb holds only the in-frame ones, with some missing. The table has approximately 69,000 clones, roughly 90% seen once. Sequenced: blood. This receptor was obtained from a male donor with vitiligo.

This chain's CDR3 is CASSLGMRSNYGYTF. CDR3 bases: TGCGCCAGCAGCTTGGGTATGAGGAGCAACTATGGCTACACCTTC. This chain joins TRBV5-1 and TRBJ1-2, with D hard to call. V shed 0 bases and J shed 2 bases, with 11 bases lying between them. Germline CDR1 SGHRS, CDR2 YFSETQ. The CDR3 length is 15 residues.